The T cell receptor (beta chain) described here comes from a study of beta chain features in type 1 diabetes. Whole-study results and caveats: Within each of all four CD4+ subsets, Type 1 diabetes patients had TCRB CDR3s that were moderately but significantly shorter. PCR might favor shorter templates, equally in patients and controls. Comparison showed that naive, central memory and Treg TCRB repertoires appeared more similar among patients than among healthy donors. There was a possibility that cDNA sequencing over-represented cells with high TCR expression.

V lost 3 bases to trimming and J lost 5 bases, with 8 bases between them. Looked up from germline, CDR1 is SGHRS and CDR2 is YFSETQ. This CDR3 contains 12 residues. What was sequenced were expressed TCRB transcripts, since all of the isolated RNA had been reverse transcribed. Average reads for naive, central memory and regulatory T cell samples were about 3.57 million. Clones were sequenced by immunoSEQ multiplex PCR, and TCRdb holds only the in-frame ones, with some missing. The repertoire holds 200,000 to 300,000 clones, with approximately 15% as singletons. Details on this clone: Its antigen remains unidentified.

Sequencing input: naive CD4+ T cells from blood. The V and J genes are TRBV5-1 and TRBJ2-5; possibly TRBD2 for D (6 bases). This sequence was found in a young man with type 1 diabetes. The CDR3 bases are TGCGCCAGCAGCTGGGACTCTGAGACCCAGTACTTC. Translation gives CASSWDSETQYF.